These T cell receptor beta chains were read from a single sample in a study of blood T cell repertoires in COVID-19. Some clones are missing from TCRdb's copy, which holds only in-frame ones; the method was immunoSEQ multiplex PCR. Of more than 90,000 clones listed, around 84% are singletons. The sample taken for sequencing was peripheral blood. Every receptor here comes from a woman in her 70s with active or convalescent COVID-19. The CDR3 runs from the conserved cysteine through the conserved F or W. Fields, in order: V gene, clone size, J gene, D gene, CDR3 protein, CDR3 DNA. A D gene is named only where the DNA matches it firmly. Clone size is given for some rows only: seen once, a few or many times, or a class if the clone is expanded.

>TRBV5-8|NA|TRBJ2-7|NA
CASSRRSTYEQYF
TGTGCCAGCAGCCGACGGAGCACCTACGAGCAGTACTTC
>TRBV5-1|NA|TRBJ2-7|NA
CASSQTRQDSYEQYF
TGCGCCAGCAGTCAAACACGACAGGATTCCTACGAGCAGTACTTC
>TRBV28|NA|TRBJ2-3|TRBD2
CASNLAGRAPDTQYF
TGTGCCAGCAACCTAGCGGGGAGGGCCCCAGATACGCAGTATTTT
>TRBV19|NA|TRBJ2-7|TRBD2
CASQLGTSGPYEQYF
TGTGCCTCCCAACTGGGGACTAGCGGACCCTACGAGCAGTACTTC
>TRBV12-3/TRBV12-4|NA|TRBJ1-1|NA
CASSSNTEAFF
TGTGCCAGCAGCTCCAACACTGAAGCTTTCTTT
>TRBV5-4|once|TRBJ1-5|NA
CASSLDRGLGQPQHF
TGTGCCAGCAGCTTGGATAGGGGACTGGGTCAGCCCCAGCATTTT
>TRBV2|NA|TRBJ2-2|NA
CASTQSNTGELFF
TGTGCCAGCACACAGTCGAACACCGGGGAGCTGTTTTTT
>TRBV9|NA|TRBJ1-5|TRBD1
CASSAPVGDRNQPQHF
TGTGCCAGCAGCGCCCCTGTAGGGGACAGAAATCAGCCCCAGCATTTT
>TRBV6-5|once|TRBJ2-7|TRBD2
CASSLSGVPSYEQYF
TGTGCCAGCAGTTTAAGCGGGGTCCCCTCCTACGAGCAGTACTTC
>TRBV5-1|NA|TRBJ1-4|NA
CASSTGQLSANEKLFF
TGCGCCAGCAGCACTGGACAGTTATCAGCTAATGAAAAACTGTTTTTT
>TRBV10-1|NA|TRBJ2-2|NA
CASRGQLNTGELFF
TGCGCCAGCAGAGGACAGTTGAACACCGGGGAGCTGTTTTTT
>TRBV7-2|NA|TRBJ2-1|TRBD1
CASSLEGQGHNEQFF
TGTGCCAGCAGCTTAGAGGGACAGGGACACAATGAGCAGTTCTTC
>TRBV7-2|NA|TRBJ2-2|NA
CASTLGGGELFF
TGTGCCAGCACCCTGGGGGGCGGGGAGCTGTTTTTT
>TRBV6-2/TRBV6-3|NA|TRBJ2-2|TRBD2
CASSYSERGYFDTGELFF
TGTGCCAGCAGTTACAGTGAGCGGGGGTACTTTGACACCGGGGAGCTGTTTTTT
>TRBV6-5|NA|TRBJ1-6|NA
CATSAADNSPLHF
TGTGCCACCTCGGCGGCAGATAATTCACCCCTCCACTTT
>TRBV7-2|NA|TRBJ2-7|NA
CASSSLQGYEQYF
TGTGCCAGCAGCTCCTTGCAGGGGTACGAGCAGTACTTC
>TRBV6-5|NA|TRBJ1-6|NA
CASSTTSGDNSPLHF
TGTGCCAGCAGCACCACCTCAGGGGACAATTCACCCCTCCACTTT
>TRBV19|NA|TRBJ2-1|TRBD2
CASSMATSVYNEQFF
TGTGCCAGTAGTATGGCGACTAGCGTGTACAATGAGCAGTTCTTC
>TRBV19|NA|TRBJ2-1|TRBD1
CASSIAPWQGEFYNEQFF
TGTGCCAGTAGTATAGCCCCGTGGCAGGGGGAGTTCTACAATGAGCAGTTCTTC
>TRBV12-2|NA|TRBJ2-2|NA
CASRLWTGVTGELFF
TGTGCAAGTCGCTTGTGGACAGGGGTCACCGGGGAGCTGTTTTTT
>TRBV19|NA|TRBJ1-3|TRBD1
CASSPRTGGPGNTIYF
TGTGCCAGTAGTCCTCGGACAGGGGGCCCGGGAAACACCATATATTTT
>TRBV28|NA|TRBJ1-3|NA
CASSPVGNTIYF
TGTGCCAGCAGCCCGGTCGGAAACACCATATATTTT
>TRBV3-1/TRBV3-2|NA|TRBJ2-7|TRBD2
CASSRLPGLAGLSEQYF
TGTGCCAGCAGCCGACTCCCTGGACTAGCGGGGCTTTCAGAGCAGTACTTC
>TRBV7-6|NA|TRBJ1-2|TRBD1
CASSPTGNYGYTF
TGTGCCAGCAGCCCGACAGGGAATTATGGCTACACCTTC